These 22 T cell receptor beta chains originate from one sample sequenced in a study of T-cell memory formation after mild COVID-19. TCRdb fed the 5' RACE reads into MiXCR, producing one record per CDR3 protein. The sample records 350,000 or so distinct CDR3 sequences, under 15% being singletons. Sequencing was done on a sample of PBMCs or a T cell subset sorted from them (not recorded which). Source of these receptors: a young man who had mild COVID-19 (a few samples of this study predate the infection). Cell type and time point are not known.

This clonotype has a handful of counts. The chain's CDR3 is CATSGGTLLATQYF. CDR3 in DNA: TGTGCCACGTCTGGCGGGACACTTCTGGCGACCCAGTACTTC. The chain couples TRBV10-3 to TRBJ2-5; TRBD1 or TRBD2 may be the D gene (6 bases each). V was trimmed by 10 bases and J by 7 bases, leaving 22 bases between them. Germline V gene lookup returns CDR1 ENHRY and CDR2 SYGVKD. This CDR3 comprises 14 residues.

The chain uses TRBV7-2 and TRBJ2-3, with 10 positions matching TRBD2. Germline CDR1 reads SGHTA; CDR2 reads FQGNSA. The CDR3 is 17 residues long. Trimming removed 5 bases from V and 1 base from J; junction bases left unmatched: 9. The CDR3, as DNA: TGTGCCAGCAGCCGCCCCCCCGGGACTAGCGGCACAGATACGCAGTATTTT. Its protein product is CASSRPPGTSGTDTQYF.

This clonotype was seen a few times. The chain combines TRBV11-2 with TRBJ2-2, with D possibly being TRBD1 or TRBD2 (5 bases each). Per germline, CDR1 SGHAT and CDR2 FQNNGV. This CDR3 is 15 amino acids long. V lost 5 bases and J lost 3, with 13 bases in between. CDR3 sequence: CASSRGTVYTGELFF. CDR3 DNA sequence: TGTGCCAGCAGCCGTGGGACGGTGTACACCGGGGAGCTGTTTTTT.

The CDR3 DNA reads as TGTGCCAGCAGCGGACGGACAGGGACGAACACTGAAGCTTTCTTT. It yields the protein CASSGRTGTNTEAFF. This chain uses TRBV9 with TRBJ1-1; 8 nucleotides line up with TRBD1. Trimming cost V 3 bases and J 1 base; bases outside gene matches: 5. Per the germline V gene, CDR1 is SGDLS and CDR2 is YYNGEE. The CDR3 runs 15 residues.

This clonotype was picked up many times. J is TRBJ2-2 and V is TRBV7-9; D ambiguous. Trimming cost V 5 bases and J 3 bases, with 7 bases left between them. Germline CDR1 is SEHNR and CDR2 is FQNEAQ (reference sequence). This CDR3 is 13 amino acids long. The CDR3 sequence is CASSVQDTGELFF. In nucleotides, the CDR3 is TGTGCCAGCAGCGTCCAGGACACCGGGGAGCTGTTTTTT.

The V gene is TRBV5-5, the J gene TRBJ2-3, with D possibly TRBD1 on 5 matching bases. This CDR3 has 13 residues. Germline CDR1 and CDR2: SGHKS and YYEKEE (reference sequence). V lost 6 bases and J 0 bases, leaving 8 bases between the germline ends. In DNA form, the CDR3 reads TGTGCCAGCAAGGGGTATAGCACAGATACGCAGTATTTT. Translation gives CASKGYSTDTQYF.

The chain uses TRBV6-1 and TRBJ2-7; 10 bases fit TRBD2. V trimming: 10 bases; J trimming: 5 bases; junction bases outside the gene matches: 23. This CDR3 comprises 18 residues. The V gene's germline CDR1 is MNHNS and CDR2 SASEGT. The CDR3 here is CAIAPVAGGSGRSDEQYF. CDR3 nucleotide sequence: TGTGCCATCGCTCCGGTAGCGGGGGGCTCCGGCAGGAGTGACGAGCAGTACTTC.

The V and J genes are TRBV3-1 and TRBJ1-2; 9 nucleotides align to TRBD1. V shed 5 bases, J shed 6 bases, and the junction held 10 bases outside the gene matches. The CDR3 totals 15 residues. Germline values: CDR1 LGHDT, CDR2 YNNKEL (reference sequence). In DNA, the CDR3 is TGTGCCAGCAGCTTGCGCCGGGACAGGGTACATGGCTACACCTTC. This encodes CASSLRRDRVHGYTF. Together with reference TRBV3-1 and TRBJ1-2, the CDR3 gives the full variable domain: DTAVSQTPKYLVTQMGNDKSIKCEQNLGHDTMYWYKQDSKKFLKIMFSYNNKELIINETVPNRFSPKSPDKAHLNLHINSLELGDSAVYFCASSLRRDRVHGYTFGSGTRLTVV.

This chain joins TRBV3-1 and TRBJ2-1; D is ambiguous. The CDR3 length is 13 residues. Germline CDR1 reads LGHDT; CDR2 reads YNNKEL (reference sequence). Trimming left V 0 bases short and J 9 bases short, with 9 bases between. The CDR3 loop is CASSQDTVGEQFF. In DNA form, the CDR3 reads TGTGCCAGCAGCCAAGATACTGTGGGTGAGCAGTTCTTC.

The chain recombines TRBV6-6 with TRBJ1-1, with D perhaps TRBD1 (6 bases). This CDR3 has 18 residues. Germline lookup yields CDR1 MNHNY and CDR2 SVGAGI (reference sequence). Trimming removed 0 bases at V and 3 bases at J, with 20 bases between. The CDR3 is CASSYSIVGRGADTEAFF. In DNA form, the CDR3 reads TGTGCCAGCAGTTACTCGATAGTTGGCAGGGGCGCGGACACTGAAGCTTTCTTT.

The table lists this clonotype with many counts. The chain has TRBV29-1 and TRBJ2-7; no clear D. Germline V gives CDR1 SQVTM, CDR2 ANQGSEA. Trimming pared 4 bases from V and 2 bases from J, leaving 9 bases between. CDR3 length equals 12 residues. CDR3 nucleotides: TGCAGCGTTGCGGAACAGACCTACGAGCAGTACTTC. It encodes CSVAEQTYEQYF.

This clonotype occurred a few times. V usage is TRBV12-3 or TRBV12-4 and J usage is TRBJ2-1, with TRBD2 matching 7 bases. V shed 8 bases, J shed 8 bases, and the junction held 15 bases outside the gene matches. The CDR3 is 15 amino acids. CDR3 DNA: TGTGCCAGCGGGGAGGGCAAACGGGGGAGTTATGAGCAGTTCTTC. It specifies CASGEGKRGSYEQFF.

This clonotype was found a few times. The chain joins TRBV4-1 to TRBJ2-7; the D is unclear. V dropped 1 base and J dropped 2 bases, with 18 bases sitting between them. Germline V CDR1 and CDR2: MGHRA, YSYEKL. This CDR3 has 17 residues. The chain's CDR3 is CASSQGALGRRTYEQYF. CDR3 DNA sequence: TGCGCCAGCAGCCAAGGGGCCCTGGGCAGGCGAACCTACGAGCAGTACTTC.

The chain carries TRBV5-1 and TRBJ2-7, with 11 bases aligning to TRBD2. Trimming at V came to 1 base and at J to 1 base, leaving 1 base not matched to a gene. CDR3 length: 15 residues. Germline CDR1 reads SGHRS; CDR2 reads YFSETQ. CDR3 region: CASSLLAGGSYEQYV. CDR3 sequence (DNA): TGCGCCAGCAGCTTGCTAGCGGGGGGTTCCTACGAGCAGTACGTC.

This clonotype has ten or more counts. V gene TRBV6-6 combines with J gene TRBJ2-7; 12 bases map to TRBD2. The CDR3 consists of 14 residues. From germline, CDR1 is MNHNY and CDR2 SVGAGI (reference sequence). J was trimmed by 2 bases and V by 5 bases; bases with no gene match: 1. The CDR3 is CASSGTSGPYEQYF. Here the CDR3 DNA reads TGTGCCAGCAGTGGGACTAGCGGGCCCTACGAGCAGTACTTC.

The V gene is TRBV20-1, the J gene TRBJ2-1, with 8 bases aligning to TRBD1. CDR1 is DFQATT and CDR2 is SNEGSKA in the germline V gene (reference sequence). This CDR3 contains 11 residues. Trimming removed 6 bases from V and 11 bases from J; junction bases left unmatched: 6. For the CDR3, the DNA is TGCAGTGCACTGACAGGGGTGCAGCAGTTCTTC. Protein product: CSALTGVQQFF.

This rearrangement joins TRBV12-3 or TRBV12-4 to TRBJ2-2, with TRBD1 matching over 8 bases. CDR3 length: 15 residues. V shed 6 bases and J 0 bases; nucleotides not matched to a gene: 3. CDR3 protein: CASSKQGANTGELFF. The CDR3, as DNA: TGTGCCAGCAGCAAACAGGGGGCGAACACCGGGGAGCTGTTTTTT.

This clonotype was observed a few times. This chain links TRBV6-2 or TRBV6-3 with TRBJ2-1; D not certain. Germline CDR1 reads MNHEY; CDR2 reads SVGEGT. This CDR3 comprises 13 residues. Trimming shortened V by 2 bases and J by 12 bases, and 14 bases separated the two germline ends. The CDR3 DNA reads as TGTGCCAGCAGTTACCCCATCAGCTTCGGGCAGTTCTTC. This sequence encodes CASSYPISFGQFF.

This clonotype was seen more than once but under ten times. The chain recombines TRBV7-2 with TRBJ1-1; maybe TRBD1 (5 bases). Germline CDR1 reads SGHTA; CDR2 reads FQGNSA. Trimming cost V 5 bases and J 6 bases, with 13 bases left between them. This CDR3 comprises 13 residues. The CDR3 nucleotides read TGTGCCAGCAGCAAGTGGGGAGGGGCTGAAGCTTTCTTT. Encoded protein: CASSKWGGAEAFF.

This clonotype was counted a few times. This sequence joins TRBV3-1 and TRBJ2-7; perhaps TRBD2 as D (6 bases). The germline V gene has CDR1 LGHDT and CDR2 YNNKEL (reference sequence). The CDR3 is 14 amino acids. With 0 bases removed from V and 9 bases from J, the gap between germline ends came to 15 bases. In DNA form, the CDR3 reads TGTGCCAGCAGCCAAGAGAGGGGACTGCTGGGGCAGTACTTC. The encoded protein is CASSQERGLLGQYF.

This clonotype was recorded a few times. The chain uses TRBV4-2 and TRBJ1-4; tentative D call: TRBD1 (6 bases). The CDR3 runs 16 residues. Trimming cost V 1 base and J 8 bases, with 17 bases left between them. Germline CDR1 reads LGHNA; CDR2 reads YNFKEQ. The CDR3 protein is CASSQGLSGEGEKLFF. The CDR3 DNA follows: TGTGCCAGCAGCCAAGGCTTATCAGGGGAGGGGGAAAAACTGTTTTTT.

The CDR3 nucleotides read TGTGCCAGCAGCTTGCCGCACTCGACGTATGGCTACACCTTC. Its protein product is CASSLPHSTYGYTF. The rearrangement links TRBV5-6 to TRBJ1-2; no definite D call. CDR1 SGHDT and CDR2 YYEEEE come from the germline V gene. V lost 1 base and J 5 bases, leaving 12 bases between the germline ends. The length of the CDR3 is 14 residues.